Each of the 18 T cell receptor beta chains below was sequenced from the same sample in a study of shared clonotypes between healthy human individuals. Using immunoSEQ multiplex PCR, the repertoire was profiled, and TCRdb retains in-frame clones only, with some absent. The sample consists of fewer than 3 million clones, around 90% of them appearing once. The sample consisted of naive CD4+ T cells from PBMCs. Subset of the sample: CD45RA+ positively selected. These receptors all come from a young man in good health. Some clones in this sample may be carry-over from other donors' samples.

The rearrangement joins TRBV5-4 to TRBJ1-4, with TRBD1 identical over 7 bases. CDR1 and CDR2 from the germline V gene are SGHNT and YYREEE (reference sequence). Unmatched junction bases numbered 5, after V lost 3 bases and J lost 3 bases. This CDR3 is 15 amino acids long. The CDR3 spells CASSSTGVSNEKLFF. The CDR3 coding sequence is TGTGCCAGCAGCTCCACAGGGGTGTCTAATGAAAAACTGTTTTTT.

The V call is TRBV5-6, the J call TRBJ2-7; 8 bases are shared with TRBD1. With V trimmed by 3 bases and J by 0 bases, 5 bases remained unmatched. The V gene's germline CDR1 is SGHDT and CDR2 YYEEEE. The CDR3 runs 15 residues. The CDR3, as DNA: TGTGCCAGCAGCTACAAGGGACAGGACTCCTACGAGCAGTACTTC. It is translated as CASSYKGQDSYEQYF. Together with reference TRBV5-6 and TRBJ2-7, the CDR3 gives the full variable domain: DAGVTQSPTHLIKTRGQQVTLRCSPKSGHDTVSWYQQALGQGPQFIFQYYEEEERQRGNFPDRFSGHQFPNYSSELNVNALLLGDSALYLCASSYKGQDSYEQYFGPGTRLTVT.

The chain combines TRBV28 with TRBJ1-4; D is perhaps TRBD1 (5 bases). Germline values: CDR1 MDHEN, CDR2 SYDVKM. Trimming stripped 3 bases from V and 7 bases from J, with 12 bases between. This CDR3 has 14 residues. CDR3 protein: CASSFFGGREKLFF. The CDR3 DNA reads TGTGCCAGCAGTTTTTTTGGGGGTCGTGAAAAACTGTTTTTT.

A single count supports this clone. The chain links TRBV28 to TRBJ1-1; 10 positions match TRBD1. The V gene end was trimmed by 4 bases and the J gene end by 5 bases; junction bases not matched to a gene: 7. This CDR3 is 15 amino acids long. Germline V gives CDR1 MDHEN, CDR2 SYDVKM. The CDR3 reads CASSSGQGGGTEAFF. In DNA form, the CDR3 reads TGTGCCAGCAGTTCAGGACAGGGGGGTGGAACTGAAGCTTTCTTT. Combining the CDR3 with reference TRBV28 and TRBJ1-1 gives the whole variable domain DVKVTQSSRYLVKRTGEKVFLECVQDMDHENMFWYRQDPGLGLRLIYFSYDVKMKEKGDIPEGYSVSREKKERFSLILESASTNQTSMYLCASSSGQGGGTEAFFGQGTRLTVV.

This sequence joins TRBV2 and TRBJ2-7, with 7 bases that match TRBD2. Looked up from germline, CDR1 is SNHLY and CDR2 is FYNNEI. Losses at the gene ends were 4 bases for V and 2 bases for J; bases not matched to a gene: 8. The CDR3 totals 15 residues. In DNA, the CDR3 is TGTGCCAGCAGTGTTTCGGCGGGAGTTACCTACGAGCAGTACTTC. Translating it yields CASSVSAGVTYEQYF. Complete variable domain (other parts from reference TRBV2 and TRBJ2-7): EPEVTQTPSHQVTQMGQEVILRCVPISNHLYFYWYRQILGQKVEFLVSFYNNEISEKSEIFDDQFSVERPDGSNFTLKIRSTKLEDSAMYFCASSVSAGVTYEQYFGPGTRLTVT.

This clone was picked up a small number of times. The chain is built from TRBV7-9 and TRBJ1-1, with D hard to call. Germline CDR1 is SEHNR and CDR2 is FQNEAQ (reference sequence). The CDR3 runs 9 residues. The V end was cut by 5 bases, the J end by 5 bases, with 0 bases between. This CDR3 is CASSTEAFF. The CDR3 nucleotides are TGTGCCAGCAGCACTGAAGCTTTCTTT.

CDR3 sequence reads: CASSVGGSPNEQFF. In DNA, the CDR3 is TGTGCCAGCAGCGTTGGAGGATCCCCCAATGAGCAGTTCTTC. The chain recombines TRBV9 with TRBJ2-1; D is perhaps TRBD2 (5 bases). V was pared by 2 bases and J by 6 bases, with 12 bases between. This CDR3 is built from 14 residues. Germline V gene sequence: CDR1 SGDLS, CDR2 YYNGEE.

The count of this clone is one. This rearrangement joins TRBV4-1 to TRBJ2-1; D call uncertain. Trimming took 0 bases from V and 7 from J, leaving 16 bases between them. Germline assignment: CDR1 MGHRA and CDR2 YSYEKL. The CDR3 contains 16 residues. CDR3 DNA: TGCGCCAGCAGCCAAGATAACGCCGCCTTTGGGAATGAGCAGTTCTTC. Protein: CASSQDNAAFGNEQFF.

The genes are TRBV7-2 and TRBJ2-1; 7 bases fit TRBD1. Looked up from germline, CDR1 is SGHTA and CDR2 is FQGNSA. The CDR3 runs 14 residues. J gave up 10 bases and V 4 bases, and 10 bases lay outside the gene matches. CDR3 nucleotide sequence: TGTGCCAGCAGCTCGGGACAGTTTGGTCTGGAGCAGTTCTTC. Translating it yields CASSSGQFGLEQFF.

V and J are TRBV25-1 and TRBJ1-1, with no clear D. The V gene lost 2 bases and the J gene lost 2 bases, with 15 bases spanning the gap. CDR1 and CDR2 from the germline V gene are MGHDK and SYGVNS. This CDR3 spans 16 amino acids. DNA of the CDR3: TGTGCCAGCAGTGAAAAATTATGGGTCACTAACACTGAAGCTTTCTTT. Amino acids: CASSEKLWVTNTEAFF.

J is TRBJ2-6 and V is TRBV18, with 8 bases lining up with TRBD1. The length of the CDR3 is 20 residues. CDR1 is KGHSH, CDR2 LQKENI, per germline. V lost 1 base to trimming and J lost 1 base; unmatched junction nucleotides: 12. CDR3 sequence: CASSPLFPGTGASGANVLTF. The CDR3 nucleotides read TGTGCCAGCTCACCACTTTTCCCCGGGACAGGAGCTTCTGGGGCCAACGTCCTGACTTTC.

V usage is TRBV18 and J usage is TRBJ2-2; D is uncertain. The V end lost 5 bases, the J end lost 7 bases, and 11 bases lay between the germline ends. This CDR3 region has 13 residues. Germline CDR1 KGHSH, CDR2 LQKENI. CDR3 DNA: TGTGCCAGCTCATCAACCCAGGTCGGGGAGCTGTTTTTT. Its translation: CASSSTQVGELFF.

Here the CDR3 DNA reads TGTGCCAGCAAACCCGCAGGGTATGGCTACACCTTC. It translates to CASKPAGYGYTF. The V and J genes are TRBV6-5 and TRBJ1-2, with D possibly matching TRBD1 (5 bases). V was trimmed by 7 bases and J by 5 bases, leaving 11 bases between them. CDR1 is MNHEY, CDR2 SVGAGI, per germline. The CDR3 runs to 12 residues.

The rearrangement uses TRBV2 and TRBJ1-6; perhaps TRBD1 as D (6 bases). Germline V lookup: CDR1 SNHLY, CDR2 FYNNEI. The germline V and J ends were trimmed by 6 bases and 6 bases, with 12 bases remaining between them. This CDR3 is 14 amino acids long. This CDR3 reads CASSGQTINSPLHF. In nucleotides, the CDR3 is TGTGCCAGCAGCGGACAGACGATTAATTCACCCCTCCACTTT.

V is TRBV4-1 and J is TRBJ2-1, with D maybe TRBD2 (5 bases). Trimming took 0 bases from V and 7 from J, leaving 16 bases between them. Germline V gene data show CDR1 as MGHRA and CDR2 as YSYEKL. The CDR3 extends over 16 amino acids. The CDR3 nucleotides are TGCGCCAGCAGCCAAGACAGAACTAGAGGGTGGAATGAGCAGTTCTTC. This sequence encodes CASSQDRTRGWNEQFF.

J is TRBJ1-1 and V is TRBV28; D is undetermined. Trimming shortened V by 3 bases and J by 1 base, and 12 bases separated the two germline ends. The CDR3 is 15 residues long. Germline V lookup: CDR1 MDHEN, CDR2 SYDVKM. The CDR3 sequence: CASSFTRPQNTEAFF. The DNA for the CDR3 is TGTGCCAGCAGTTTTACCCGCCCGCAGAACACTGAAGCTTTCTTT.

V and J are TRBV5-1 and TRBJ2-5; the D is unclear. The CDR3 covers 14 residues. Trimming shortened V by 4 bases and J by 5 bases, and 15 bases separated the two germline ends. The germline V gene has CDR1 SGHRS and CDR2 YFSETQ. The CDR3 loop reads CASSPLADSETQYF. CDR3 DNA: TGCGCCAGCAGCCCTTTGGCAGACTCGGAGACCCAGTACTTC.

This sequence joins TRBV6-4 and TRBJ1-2; possible D gene TRBD1, 5 bases. This CDR3 spans 15 amino acids. V shed 1 base and J shed 0 bases, with 9 bases lying between them. From germline, CDR1 is MRHNA and CDR2 SNTAGT. The CDR3 region is CASSDWAGSNYGYTF. The CDR3 nucleotides are TGTGCCAGCAGTGACTGGGCAGGGTCTAACTATGGCTACACCTTC.